Following are 15 T cell receptor beta chains from one sample sequenced in a study of CD8 T cells in Susac syndrome. Random-hexamer reverse transcription was applied to about 0.45 to 1 ug RNA. One entry per CDR3 protein, called by TCRdb with MiXCR from the immunoSEQ multiplex PCR reads. Of under 200,000 distinct CDR3 sequences listed, approximately 95% are singletons. The sequenced material came from CD8+ T cells from PBMCs. These receptors all stem from a human donor with multiple sclerosis.

V and J are TRBV10-3 and TRBJ2-1, with 9 bases lining up with TRBD2. Germline trimming cut 2 bases from V and 7 bases from J; bases unmatched to any gene: 3. Germline V gene lookup returns CDR1 ENHRY and CDR2 SYGVKD. The CDR3 spans 14 residues. The CDR3 DNA reads TGTGCCATCAGTGAGGCTAGCGGGACGAATGAGCAGTTCTTC. Amino acid sequence: CAISEASGTNEQFF.

The V call is TRBV29-1, the J call TRBJ2-1; TRBD2 is a possible D gene (5 bases). Germline CDR1 reads SQVTM; CDR2 reads ANQGSEA. The CDR3 spans 13 residues. Between the trimmed V and J ends, which lost 4 bases and 3 bases, there was a span of 10 bases. The CDR3, as DNA: TGCAGCGTTGCTGCCGGGGTCTACAATGAGCAGTTCTTC. Encoded protein: CSVAAGVYNEQFF.

This chain connects TRBV4-1 to TRBJ1-2; maybe TRBD1 (6 bases). V was clipped by 2 bases and J by 3 bases, with 10 bases between them. This CDR3 has 14 residues. Germline V gene lookup returns CDR1 MGHRA and CDR2 YSYEKL. DNA for the CDR3: TGCGCCAGCAGCCAACAACAGGGCGACTATGGCTACACCTTC. Protein: CASSQQQGDYGYTF.

This sequence joins TRBV29-1 and TRBJ2-2; 15 bases align to TRBD2. CDR3 length equals 15 residues. CDR1 is SQVTM and CDR2 is ANQGSEA in the germline V gene. J lost 3 bases, V lost 6 bases, and 2 bases had no gene match. Here the CDR3 reads CSVGTSGRYTGELFF. The CDR3, as DNA: TGCAGCGTGGGGACTAGCGGGAGGTACACCGGGGAGCTGTTTTTT.

V usage is TRBV19 and J usage is TRBJ2-3, with 9 bases that match TRBD2. The CDR3 is 15 amino acids. Germline trimming cut 4 bases from V and 4 bases from J; bases unmatched to any gene: 6. Germline V gives CDR1 LNHDA, CDR2 SQIVND (reference sequence). CDR3 in amino acids: CASSTPGLASDTQYF. In DNA form, the CDR3 reads TGTGCCAGTAGTACCCCGGGACTAGCTTCAGATACGCAGTATTTT.

The chain employs TRBV6-6 and TRBJ2-7; D call uncertain. Germline-derived CDR1 and CDR2 are MNHNY and SVGAGI (reference sequence). V was trimmed by 5 bases and J by 3 bases, leaving 14 bases between them. The CDR3 is made up of 14 amino acids. CDR3 DNA: TGTGCCAGCAGTACGATGGGGTTCGGCTACGAGCAGTACTTC. It translates to CASSTMGFGYEQYF.

This chain joins TRBV7-9 and TRBJ2-7, with D possibly matching TRBD2 (6 bases). V was clipped by 4 bases and J by 4 bases, with 11 bases between them. The CDR3 is 13 amino acids. Germline loops: CDR1 SEHNR, CDR2 FQNEAQ (reference sequence). The CDR3 sequence is CASSSKGRYEQYF. The CDR3 DNA sequence: TGTGCCAGCAGCTCGAAAGGGAGGTACGAGCAGTACTTC.

In this sample, this clonotype turned up a few times. The rearrangement uses TRBV6-5 and TRBJ2-3; the match to TRBD2 covers 9 bases. CDR1 and CDR2 (germline): MNHEY, SVGAGI. The junction had 3 bases not matched to a gene; V was cut back by 5 bases and J by 0 bases. The CDR3 consists of 15 residues. CDR3 protein: CASSLTSGSTDTQYF. The CDR3 nucleotides are TGTGCCAGCAGTCTTACTAGCGGGAGCACAGATACGCAGTATTTT.

DNA of the CDR3: TGTGCCAGCTCACCTACTCACAGGGGATCGACCGGGGAGCTGTTTTTT. Translated: CASSPTHRGSTGELFF. This chain joins TRBV9 and TRBJ2-2, with TRBD1 identical over 7 bases. CDR3 size: 16 residues. The V and J ends lost 7 bases and 5 bases, in that order; junction bases with no gene match: 14. Germline values: CDR1 SGDLS, CDR2 YYNGEE.

CDR3 amino acids: CSAPAGHQEAFF. The CDR3 nucleotides are TGCAGTGCTCCGGCGGGTCACCAAGAAGCTTTCTTT. This chain joins TRBV20-1 and TRBJ1-1; D is unclear. V was clipped by 5 bases and J by 8 bases, with 15 bases between them. The CDR3 is 12 amino acids. From germline, CDR1 is DFQATT and CDR2 SNEGSKA (reference sequence).

The rearrangement links TRBV9 to TRBJ2-5; D remains unclear. Trimming stripped 0 bases from V and 3 bases from J, with 3 bases between. Germline V gene data show CDR1 as SGDLS and CDR2 as YYNGEE. The CDR3 has 12 amino acids. The CDR3 sequence: CASSVDEETQYF. CDR3 coding DNA: TGTGCCAGCAGCGTAGACGAAGAGACCCAGTACTTC.

The J gene is TRBJ2-1, the V gene TRBV15; D not resolved. This CDR3 contains 13 residues. The V end lost 6 bases, the J end lost 8 bases, and 14 bases lay between the germline ends. Germline-derived CDR1 and CDR2 are LNHNV and YYDKDF (reference sequence). The CDR3 DNA reads as TGTGCCACCAGGGAGAAAGGGTACCATGAGCAGTTCTTC. This codes for CATREKGYHEQFF.

The chain carries TRBV29-1 and TRBJ2-1, with D perhaps TRBD2 (5 bases). Trimming shortened V by 4 bases and J by 9 bases, and 13 bases separated the two germline ends. Germline V gives CDR1 SQVTM, CDR2 ANQGSEA. This CDR3 has 12 amino acids. The CDR3 DNA reads TGCAGCGTTGCAATCCGGGGTCCTGAGCAGTTCTTC. Translation: CSVAIRGPEQFF.

The chain couples TRBV9 to TRBJ2-3, with TRBD2 as a possible D gene (5 bases). The V gene lost 0 bases and the J gene lost 0 bases, with 8 bases spanning the gap. Germline values: CDR1 SGDLS, CDR2 YYNGEE. This CDR3 comprises 15 residues. CDR3 sequence reads: CASSVAGYSTDTQYF. DNA of the CDR3: TGTGCCAGCAGCGTAGCGGGGTACAGCACAGATACGCAGTATTTT.

J is TRBJ1-5 and V is TRBV7-9; D not resolved. The CDR3 totals 13 residues. V gave up 1 base and J gave up 4 bases, with 5 bases separating them. CDR1 and CDR2 (germline): SEHNR, FQNEAQ (reference sequence). CDR3 sequence: CASSLGRNQPQHF. The CDR3 DNA sequence: TGTGCCAGCAGCTTAGGGCGGAATCAGCCCCAGCATTTT.